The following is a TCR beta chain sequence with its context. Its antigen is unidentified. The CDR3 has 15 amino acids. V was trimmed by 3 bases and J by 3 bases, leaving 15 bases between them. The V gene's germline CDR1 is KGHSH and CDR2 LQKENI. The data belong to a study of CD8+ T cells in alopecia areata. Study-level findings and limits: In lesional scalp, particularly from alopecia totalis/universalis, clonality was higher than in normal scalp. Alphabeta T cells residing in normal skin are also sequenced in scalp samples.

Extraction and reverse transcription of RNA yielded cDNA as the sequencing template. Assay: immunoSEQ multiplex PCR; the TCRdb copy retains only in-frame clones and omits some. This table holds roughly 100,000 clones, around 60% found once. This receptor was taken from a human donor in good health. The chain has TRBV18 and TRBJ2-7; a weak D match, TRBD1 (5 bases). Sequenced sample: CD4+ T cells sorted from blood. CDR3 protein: CASSPTKGRNYEQYF. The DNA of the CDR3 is TGTGCCAGCTCACCGACGAAGGGGCGAAACTACGAGCAGTACTTC.